This paragraph reports one TCR beta chain. Its cognate antigen is unknown. Germline V gene sequence: CDR1 SGHDT, CDR2 YYEEEE. The CDR3 covers 16 residues. V was clipped by 4 bases and J by 3 bases, with 14 bases between them. The data belong to a study of OX40 agonist ivuxolimab in advanced cancers. In the study overall: Of mixed ages from roughly 23 to 80 and averaging about 60 years, the group was approximately 84% male.

Assay used: immunoSEQ multiplex PCR; TCRdb lists only in-frame clones, some missing. The repertoire consists of roughly 92,000 clones, with approximately 89% occurring once and the leading ten covering over 0.8%. Broader study findings: Partial responders at 0.1-3.0 mg/kg had among the lowest clonal expansion.

V gene TRBV5-6 combines with J gene TRBJ2-6, with D perhaps matching TRBD1 (6 bases). The sequence came from an adult with an advanced solid tumor such as melanoma, head and neck, liver or kidney cancer. The sample here was CD4+ or CD8+ T cells sorted from blood, taken in a trial of the OX40 agonist ivuxolimab. The CDR3 is CASSQETGFGANVLTF. CDR3 coding DNA: TGTGCCAGCAGCCAGGAAACAGGGTTTGGGGCCAACGTCCTGACTTTC.